These 23 T cell receptor beta chains originate from one sample sequenced in a study of cytomegalovirus exposure and HLA in healthy donors. PCR employed 60 Vbeta and 13 Jbeta primers. Clones were read by immunoSEQ multiplex PCR, and TCRdb kept only the in-frame ones, dropping some. The sample holds about 140,000 clones, roughly 77% seen once. Sequenced material: PBMCs. The receptors here all came from a woman between 25 and 40 years old in good health and CMV-seronegative.

The chain recombines TRBV21-1 with TRBJ1-2; the tabulated D call, TRBD1, remains unverified against the DNA. TRBV21-1 is noted as a pseudogene. The CDR3 totals 18 residues. The CDR3 region has the DNA TGTGCCAGCAGCAAAGAGGGGACAGGACTGAATGGGTCCATAGGCTACACCTTC. Its translation: CASSKEGTGLNGSIGYTF.

The chain carries TRBV9 and TRBJ2-2; TRBD2 matches at 11 bases. The CDR3 extends over 15 amino acids. The junction had 7 bases not matched to a gene; V was cut back by 4 bases and J by 8 bases. Germline V lookup: CDR1 SGDLS, CDR2 YYNGEE. Here the CDR3 DNA reads TGTGCCAGCAGCCCTCTGGCTAGCGGGAGGGGGGAGCTGTTTTTT. This codes for CASSPLASGRGELFF.

V gene TRBV2 combines with J gene TRBJ2-5; 7 bases are a match to TRBD1. Germline-derived CDR1 and CDR2 are SNHLY and FYNNEI. Unmatched junction bases numbered 1, after V lost 8 bases and J lost 1 base. There are 12 residues in the CDR3. The CDR3 bases are TGTGCCAGCGGACAGGTCCAAGAGACCCAGTACTTC. This translates into CASGQVQETQYF. The full variable domain, completed using reference TRBV2 and TRBJ2-5, is EPEVTQTPSHQVTQMGQEVILRCVPISNHLYFYWYRQILGQKVEFLVSFYNNEISEKSEIFDDQFSVERPDGSNFTLKIRSTKLEDSAMYFCASGQVQETQYFGPGTRLLVL.

In its sample, this clone was seen a few times. The V call is TRBV19, the J call TRBJ1-1, with TRBD1 matching over 12 bases. From germline, CDR1 is LNHDA and CDR2 SQIVND (reference sequence). The CDR3 sequence is 16 residues long. V was clipped by 3 bases and J by 3 bases; unmatched bases: 5. CDR3 DNA: TGTGCCAGTAGTATTCAGGGACAGGGGGCGTACACTGAAGCTTTCTTT. Its translation is CASSIQGQGAYTEAFF. Using reference TRBV19 and TRBJ1-1 for the parts outside the CDR3, the full variable domain is DGGITQSPKYLFRKEGQNVTLSCEQNLNHDAMYWYRQDPGQGLRLIYYSQIVNDFQKGDIAEGYSVSREKKESFPLTVTSAQKNPTAFYLCASSIQGQGAYTEAFFGQGTRLTVV.

The chain employs TRBV6-1 and TRBJ1-1; the D is unclear. Germline assignment: CDR1 MNHNS and CDR2 SASEGT. The CDR3 length is 14 residues. Trimming shortened V by 8 bases and J by 5 bases, and 18 bases separated the two germline ends. For the CDR3, the DNA is TGTGCCAGCCGGACTTCATGGACGGGAACTGAAGCTTTCTTT. It yields the protein CASRTSWTGTEAFF.

The chain joins TRBV29-1 to TRBJ2-7; D is unclear. Germline V lookup: CDR1 SQVTM, CDR2 ANQGSEA. The CDR3 loop spans 11 amino acids. The V gene lost 5 bases and the J gene lost 3 bases, with 8 bases spanning the gap. In DNA form, the CDR3 reads TGCAGCGTTTCGTCAGGCTACGAGCAGTACGTC. This sequence encodes CSVSSGYEQYV.

This clone came up a few times. Other nucleotide sequences from this sample produce the same CDR3. The J gene is TRBJ1-1, the V gene TRBV7-3, with 8 bases identical to TRBD1. The ends lost 4 bases at V and 3 bases at J; junction bases unmatched: 1. Per the germline V gene, CDR1 is SGHTA and CDR2 is FQGTGA. This CDR3 is built from 13 residues. For the CDR3, the DNA is TGTGCCAGCAGCTCACAGGGGGACACTGAAGCTTTCTTT. This gives the protein CASSSQGDTEAFF.

This clone has more than one count but fewer than ten. This chain joins TRBV4-1 and TRBJ2-5, with a possible D match to TRBD2 (6 bases). The V gene lost 4 bases and the J gene lost 2 bases, with 14 bases spanning the gap. CDR3 length equals 15 residues. Germline CDR1 MGHRA, CDR2 YSYEKL. The CDR3 loop reads CASSRPGAQQETQYF. CDR3 sequence (DNA): TGCGCCAGCAGCCGGCCGGGAGCCCAACAAGAGACCCAGTACTTC.

This clone was picked up a small number of times. The chain links TRBV5-4 to TRBJ2-1; 13 nucleotides match TRBD2. V was clipped by 3 bases and J by 0 bases; unmatched bases: 3. The CDR3 is made up of 17 amino acids. Germline V gene lookup returns CDR1 SGHNT and CDR2 YYREEE (reference sequence). In DNA form, the CDR3 reads TGTGCCAGCAGCTCGTGGACTAGCGGGGGCTCCTACAATGAGCAGTTCTTC. It is translated as CASSSWTSGGSYNEQFF.

The chain recombines TRBV10-3 with TRBJ1-1, with D perhaps matching TRBD1 (6 bases). Germline V CDR1 and CDR2: ENHRY, SYGVKD. V was pared by 3 bases and J by 1 base, with 9 bases between. The CDR3 runs 14 residues. CDR3 bases: TGTGCCATCAGTGAAACGGACAGGAACACTGAAGCTTTCTTT. Its protein product is CAISETDRNTEAFF.

This chain connects TRBV6-1 to TRBJ1-2, with D possibly being TRBD1 (6 bases). The V and J ends lost 4 bases and 8 bases respectively, with 11 bases between them. Germline CDR1 MNHNS, CDR2 SASEGT. The CDR3 has 12 residues. In DNA, the CDR3 is TGTGCCAGCAGTGCACAGGGACGGGGCTACACCTTC. Protein sequence: CASSAQGRGYTF.

J is TRBJ2-5 and V is TRBV19; D might be TRBD1 (6 bases). The germline gives CDR1 LNHDA, CDR2 SQIVND (reference sequence). The CDR3 consists of 15 residues. V was trimmed by 4 bases and J by 2 bases, leaving 14 bases between them. This chain's CDR3 is CASSTGFQGQETQYF. The CDR3 nucleotides read TGTGCCAGTAGTACGGGATTCCAGGGGCAAGAGACCCAGTACTTC.

This clone has just one count. The rearrangement uses TRBV10-3 and TRBJ2-2, with 7 positions matching TRBD2. The J segment lost 5 bases and the V segment lost 4 bases, leaving 13 bases of the junction unmatched. Looked up from germline, CDR1 is ENHRY and CDR2 is SYGVKD. The CDR3 spans 17 residues. The CDR3 sequence: CAISGAGSPSGTGELFF. CDR3 DNA sequence: TGTGCCATCAGTGGAGCGGGGAGCCCGTCGGGGACCGGGGAGCTGTTTTTT.

This sequence joins TRBV18 and TRBJ2-5; TRBD1 aligns across 7 bases. The CDR3 length is 14 residues. Germline V lookup: CDR1 KGHSH, CDR2 LQKENI. Trimming cost V 3 bases and J 2 bases; bases outside gene matches: 3. The CDR3 DNA reads TGTGCCAGCTCACCCAACAGGGGACAAGAGACCCAGTACTTC. This codes for CASSPNRGQETQYF.

V usage is TRBV19 and J usage is TRBJ1-1; D may be TRBD1 (5 bases). There are 14 residues in the CDR3. Germline V gives CDR1 LNHDA, CDR2 SQIVND (reference sequence). The CDR3 region is CTTSPRVGNTEAFF. Here the CDR3 DNA reads TGTACCACCTCCCCCAGGGTTGGGAACACTGAAGCTTTCTTT.

The J gene is TRBJ1-1, the V gene TRBV6-1; unclear D gene. Per the germline V gene, CDR1 is MNHNS and CDR2 is SASEGT. The CDR3 contains 14 residues. Trimming removed 3 bases at V and 1 base at J, with 9 bases between. The CDR3 reads CASSDGLSNTEAFF. The CDR3 nucleotides read TGTGCCAGCAGTGATGGGCTCTCGAACACTGAAGCTTTCTTT.

This clone appeared a few times. The V gene is TRBV6-5, the J gene TRBJ2-5; a possible D gene is TRBD2 (5 bases). CDR3 length equals 14 residues. The ends were cut back, 7 bases at V and 0 bases at J, with 12 bases in the middle. Germline-derived CDR1 and CDR2 are MNHEY and SVGAGI. Here the CDR3 DNA reads TGTGCCAGCACGAGGACTTCAGACCAAGAGACCCAGTACTTC. It codes for CASTRTSDQETQYF.

This chain uses TRBV2 with TRBJ1-5; TRBD1 agrees at 7 bases. Germline V CDR1 and CDR2: SNHLY, FYNNEI. The CDR3 has 15 residues. J was trimmed by 5 bases and V by 7 bases; bases with no gene match: 11. CDR3 DNA: TGTGCCAGCAAAAACGACAGGGCAAGTGATCAGCCCCAGCATTTT. Its translation is CASKNDRASDQPQHF.

CDR3 loop: CASSPGGGGTDTQYF. Here the CDR3 DNA reads TGTGCCAGCTCCCCCGGCGGGGGGGGAACAGATACGCAGTATTTT. The gene calls are TRBV18 and TRBJ2-3; TRBD2 agrees at 9 bases. The CDR3 covers 15 residues. Germline V gene lookup returns CDR1 KGHSH and CDR2 LQKENI. Trimming removed 6 bases from V and 3 bases from J; junction bases left unmatched: 7.

The DNA of the CDR3 is TGTGCCAGCACCCCACGGACAGGGGGCTCTGGCTACACCTTC. Protein: CASTPRTGGSGYTF. The chain has TRBV7-9 and TRBJ1-2; 11 bases map to TRBD1. The V segment lost 7 bases and the J segment 7 bases; nucleotides outside the gene matches: 8. CDR3 length: 14 residues. Germline CDR1 reads SEHNR; CDR2 reads FQNEAQ (reference sequence).

This clone came up a few times. The rearrangement joins TRBV6-1 to TRBJ1-6, with unresolved D. The germline CDR1 and CDR2 sequences are MNHNS and SASEGT. This CDR3 spans 15 amino acids. Trimming stripped 7 bases from V and 1 base from J, with 11 bases between. CDR3 DNA sequence: TGTGCCAGCAAGCTAGAGGGATCCTATAATTCACCCCTCCACTTT. Amino acids: CASKLEGSYNSPLHF.

The chain couples TRBV7-3 to TRBJ2-2; D is ambiguous. The CDR3 is 14 amino acids. CDR1 and CDR2 (germline): SGHTA, FQGTGA. The V and J ends lost 4 bases and 7 bases respectively, with 13 bases between them. This CDR3 is CASSSRVPGGELFF. As DNA, the CDR3 is TGTGCCAGCAGCTCCCGAGTACCTGGCGGGGAGCTGTTTTTT.

The chain combines TRBV7-6 with TRBJ2-5; 8 bases are a match to TRBD1. CDR1 is SGHVS and CDR2 is FNYEAQ in the germline V gene. This CDR3 is 16 amino acids long. Trimming at V came to 0 bases and at J to 4 bases, leaving 7 bases not matched to a gene. CDR3 residues: CASSLAPQGAGETQYF. CDR3 sequence (DNA): TGTGCCAGCAGCTTAGCGCCCCAGGGGGCGGGAGAGACCCAGTACTTC.